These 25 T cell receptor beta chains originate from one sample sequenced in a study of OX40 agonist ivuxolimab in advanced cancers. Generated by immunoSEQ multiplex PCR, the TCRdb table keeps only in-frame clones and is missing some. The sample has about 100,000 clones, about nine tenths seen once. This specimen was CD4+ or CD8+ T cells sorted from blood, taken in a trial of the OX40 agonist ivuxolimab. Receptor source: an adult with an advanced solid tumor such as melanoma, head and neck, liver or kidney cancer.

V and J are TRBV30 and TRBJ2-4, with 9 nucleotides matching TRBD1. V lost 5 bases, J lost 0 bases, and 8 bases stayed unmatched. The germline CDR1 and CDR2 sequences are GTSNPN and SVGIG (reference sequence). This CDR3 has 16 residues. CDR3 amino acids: CAWVGQGGLAKNIQYF. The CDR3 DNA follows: TGTGCCTGGGTGGGACAGGGCGGACTAGCCAAAAACATTCAGTACTTC.

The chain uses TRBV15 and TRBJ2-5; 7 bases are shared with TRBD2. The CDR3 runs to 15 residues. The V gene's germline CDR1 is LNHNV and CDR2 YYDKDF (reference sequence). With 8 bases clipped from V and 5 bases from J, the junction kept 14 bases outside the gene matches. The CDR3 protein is CATRDGGGGFETQYF. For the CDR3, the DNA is TGTGCCACCCGAGACGGAGGCGGGGGATTTGAGACCCAGTACTTC.

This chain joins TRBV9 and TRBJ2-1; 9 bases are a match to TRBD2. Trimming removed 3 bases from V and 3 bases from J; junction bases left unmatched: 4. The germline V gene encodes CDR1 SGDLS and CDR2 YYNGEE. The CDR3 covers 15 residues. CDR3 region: CASSAAGGVYNEQFF. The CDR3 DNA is TGTGCCAGCAGCGCCGCGGGAGGGGTCTACAATGAGCAGTTCTTC.

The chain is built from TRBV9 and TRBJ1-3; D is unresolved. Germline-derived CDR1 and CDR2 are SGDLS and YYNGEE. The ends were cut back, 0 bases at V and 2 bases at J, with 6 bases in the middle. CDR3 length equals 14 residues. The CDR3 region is CASSVGSAGNTIYF. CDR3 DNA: TGTGCCAGCAGCGTAGGCTCAGCTGGAAACACCATATATTTT. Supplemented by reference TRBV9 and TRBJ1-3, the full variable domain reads DSGVTQTPKHLITATGQRVTLRCSPRSGDLSVYWYQQSLDQGLQFLIQYYNGEERAKGNILERFSAQQFPDLHSELNLSSLELGDSALYFCASSVGSAGNTIYFGEGSWLTVV.

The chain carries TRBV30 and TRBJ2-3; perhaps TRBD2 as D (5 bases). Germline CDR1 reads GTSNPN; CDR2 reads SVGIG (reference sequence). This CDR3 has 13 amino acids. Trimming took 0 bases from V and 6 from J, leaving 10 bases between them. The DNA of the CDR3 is TGTGCCTGGAGTGTATCCTCGGGGGATACGCAGTATTTT. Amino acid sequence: CAWSVSSGDTQYF.

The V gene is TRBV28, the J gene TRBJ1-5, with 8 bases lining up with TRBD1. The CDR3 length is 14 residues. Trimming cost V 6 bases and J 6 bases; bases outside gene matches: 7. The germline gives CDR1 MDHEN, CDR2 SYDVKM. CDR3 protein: CASSATGGFQPQHF. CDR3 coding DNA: TGTGCCAGCAGCGCAACAGGGGGTTTTCAGCCCCAGCATTTT.

The CDR3 is CASRTGQGGTEAFF. As DNA, the CDR3 is TGTGCCAGCAGGACGGGACAGGGAGGCACTGAAGCTTTCTTT. The chain recombines TRBV6-5 with TRBJ1-1; 9 bases map to TRBD1. CDR3 length: 14 residues. J was trimmed by 4 bases and V by 6 bases; bases with no gene match: 6. Germline V lookup: CDR1 MNHEY, CDR2 SVGAGI.

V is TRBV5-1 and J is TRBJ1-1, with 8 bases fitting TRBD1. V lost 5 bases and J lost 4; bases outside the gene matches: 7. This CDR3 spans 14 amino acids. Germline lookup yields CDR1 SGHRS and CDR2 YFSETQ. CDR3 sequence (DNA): TGCGCCAGCAGATCCACAGGGGGGAGCACTGAAGCTTTCTTT. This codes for CASRSTGGSTEAFF.

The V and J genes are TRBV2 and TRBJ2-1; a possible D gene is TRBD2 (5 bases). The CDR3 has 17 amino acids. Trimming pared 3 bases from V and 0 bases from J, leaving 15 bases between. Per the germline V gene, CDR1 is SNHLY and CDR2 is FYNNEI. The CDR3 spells CASSERRLSSSYNEQFF. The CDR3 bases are TGTGCCAGCAGTGAGCGGAGGCTCTCAAGCTCCTACAATGAGCAGTTCTTC.

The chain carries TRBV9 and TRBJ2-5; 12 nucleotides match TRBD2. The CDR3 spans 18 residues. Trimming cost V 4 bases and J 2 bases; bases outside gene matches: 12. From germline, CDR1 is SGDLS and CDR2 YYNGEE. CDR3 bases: TGTGCCAGCAGCCCCGCTACCCAGACTAGCGGGGGACAAGAGACCCAGTACTTC. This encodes CASSPATQTSGGQETQYF. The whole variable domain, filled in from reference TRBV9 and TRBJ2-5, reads DSGVTQTPKHLITATGQRVTLRCSPRSGDLSVYWYQQSLDQGLQFLIQYYNGEERAKGNILERFSAQQFPDLHSELNLSSLELGDSALYFCASSPATQTSGGQETQYFGPGTRLLVL.

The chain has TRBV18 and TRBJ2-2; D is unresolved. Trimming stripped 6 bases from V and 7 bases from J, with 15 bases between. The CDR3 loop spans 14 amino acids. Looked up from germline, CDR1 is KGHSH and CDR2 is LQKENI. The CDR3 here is CASSPGRPGGELFF. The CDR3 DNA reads TGTGCCAGCTCTCCCGGACGGCCTGGCGGGGAGCTGTTTTTT.

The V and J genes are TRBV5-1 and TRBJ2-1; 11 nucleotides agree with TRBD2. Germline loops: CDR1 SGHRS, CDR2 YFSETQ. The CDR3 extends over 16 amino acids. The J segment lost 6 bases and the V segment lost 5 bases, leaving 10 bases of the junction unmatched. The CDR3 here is CASSYSTGLAANEQFF. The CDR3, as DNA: TGCGCCAGCAGTTACTCAACGGGACTAGCGGCCAATGAGCAGTTCTTC.

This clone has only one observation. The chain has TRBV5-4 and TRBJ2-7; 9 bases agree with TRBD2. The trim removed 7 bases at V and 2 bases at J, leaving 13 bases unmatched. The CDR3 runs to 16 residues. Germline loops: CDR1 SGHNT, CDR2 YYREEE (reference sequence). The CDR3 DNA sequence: TGTGCCAGCTCCGCGGGGGGGGCGAATCCCACCTACGAGCAGTACTTC. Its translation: CASSAGGANPTYEQYF. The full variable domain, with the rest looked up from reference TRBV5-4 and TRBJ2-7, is ETGVTQSPTHLIKTRGQQVTLRCSSQSGHNTVSWYQQALGQGPQFIFQYYREEENGRGNFPPRFSGLQFPNYSSELNVNALELDDSALYLCASSAGGANPTYEQYFGPGTRLTVT.

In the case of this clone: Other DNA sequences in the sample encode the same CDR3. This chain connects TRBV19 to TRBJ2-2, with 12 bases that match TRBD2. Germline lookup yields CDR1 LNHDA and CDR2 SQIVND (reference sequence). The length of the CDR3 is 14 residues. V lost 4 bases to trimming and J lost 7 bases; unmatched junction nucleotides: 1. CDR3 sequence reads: CASSTGLAGGELFF. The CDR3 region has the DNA TGTGCCAGTAGTACGGGACTAGCGGGCGGGGAGCTGTTTTTT.

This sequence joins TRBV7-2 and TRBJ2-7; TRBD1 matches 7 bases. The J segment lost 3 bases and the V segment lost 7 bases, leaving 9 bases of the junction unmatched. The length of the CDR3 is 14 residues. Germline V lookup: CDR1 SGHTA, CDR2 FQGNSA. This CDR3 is CASKPGQSSYEQYF. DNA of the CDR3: TGTGCCAGCAAACCGGGACAGTCAAGCTACGAGCAGTACTTC.

The CDR3 reads CASSLDGKYGYTF. In DNA form, the CDR3 reads TGCGCCAGCAGCTTGGACGGGAAGTATGGCTACACCTTC. This chain links TRBV5-1 with TRBJ1-2; no clear D gene. Trimming left V 0 bases short and J 5 bases short, with 8 bases between. Germline V gene lookup returns CDR1 SGHRS and CDR2 YFSETQ. This CDR3 comprises 13 residues.

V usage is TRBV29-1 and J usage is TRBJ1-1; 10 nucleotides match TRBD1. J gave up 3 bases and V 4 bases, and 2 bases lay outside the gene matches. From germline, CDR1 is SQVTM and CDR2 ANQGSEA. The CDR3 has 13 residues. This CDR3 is CSVAGTGDTEAFF. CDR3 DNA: TGCAGCGTTGCAGGGACAGGGGACACTGAAGCTTTCTTT.

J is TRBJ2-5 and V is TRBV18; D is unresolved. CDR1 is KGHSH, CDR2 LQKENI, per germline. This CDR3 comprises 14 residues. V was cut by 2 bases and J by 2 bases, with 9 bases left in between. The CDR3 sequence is CASSPVSEQETQYF. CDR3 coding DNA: TGTGCCAGCTCACCAGTGTCGGAACAAGAGACCCAGTACTTC.

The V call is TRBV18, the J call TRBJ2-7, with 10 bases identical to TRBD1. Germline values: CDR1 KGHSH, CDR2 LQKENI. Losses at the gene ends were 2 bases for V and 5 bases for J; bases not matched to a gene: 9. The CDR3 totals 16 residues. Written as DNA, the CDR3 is TGTGCCAGCTCACCAAATTCCTGGGACAGGGGCCACGAGCAGTACTTC. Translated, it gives CASSPNSWDRGHEQYF.

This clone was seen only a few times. CDR3: CASSGVGTTGVYNEQFF. The DNA for the CDR3 is TGTGCCAGCAGTGGGGTGGGGACAACGGGCGTGTACAATGAGCAGTTCTTC. This rearrangement joins TRBV6-1 to TRBJ2-1; TRBD1 is a possible D gene (6 bases). Trimming left V 4 bases short and J 4 bases short, with 20 bases between. CDR3 length: 17 residues. CDR1 MNHNS and CDR2 SASEGT come from the germline V gene.

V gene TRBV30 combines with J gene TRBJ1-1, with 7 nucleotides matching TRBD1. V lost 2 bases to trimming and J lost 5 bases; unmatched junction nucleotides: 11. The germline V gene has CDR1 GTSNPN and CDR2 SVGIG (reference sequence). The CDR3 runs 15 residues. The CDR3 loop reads CAWSSPDREGTEAFF. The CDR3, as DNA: TGTGCCTGGAGTTCACCTGACAGGGAAGGGACTGAAGCTTTCTTT. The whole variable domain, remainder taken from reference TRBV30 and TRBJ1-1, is SQTIHQWPATLVQPVGSPLSLECTVEGTSNPNLYWYRQAAGRGLQLLFYSVGIGQISSEVPQNLSASRPQDRQFILSSKKLLLSDSGFYLCAWSSPDREGTEAFFGQGTRLTVV.

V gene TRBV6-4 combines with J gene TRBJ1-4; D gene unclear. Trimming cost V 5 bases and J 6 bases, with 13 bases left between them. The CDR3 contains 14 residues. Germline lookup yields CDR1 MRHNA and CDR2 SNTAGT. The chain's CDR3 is CASSRGGSDEKLFF. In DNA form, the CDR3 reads TGTGCCAGCAGTCGGGGAGGGAGTGATGAAAAACTGTTTTTT.

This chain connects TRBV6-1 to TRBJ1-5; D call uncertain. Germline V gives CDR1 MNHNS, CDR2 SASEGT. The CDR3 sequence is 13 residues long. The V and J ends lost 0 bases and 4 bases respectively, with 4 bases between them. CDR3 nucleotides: TGTGCCAGCAGTGAAGCGCGGAATCAGCCCCAGCATTTT. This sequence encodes CASSEARNQPQHF.

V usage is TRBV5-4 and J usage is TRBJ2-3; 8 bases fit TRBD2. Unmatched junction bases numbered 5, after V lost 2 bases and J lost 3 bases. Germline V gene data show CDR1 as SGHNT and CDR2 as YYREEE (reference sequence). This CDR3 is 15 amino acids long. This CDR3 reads CASSLSSGMTDTQYF. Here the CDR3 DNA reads TGTGCCAGCAGCTTAAGTAGCGGGATGACAGATACGCAGTATTTT.

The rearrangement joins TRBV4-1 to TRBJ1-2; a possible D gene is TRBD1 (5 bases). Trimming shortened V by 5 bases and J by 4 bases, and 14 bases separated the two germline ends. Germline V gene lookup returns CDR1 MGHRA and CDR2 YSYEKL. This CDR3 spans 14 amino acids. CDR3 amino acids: CASSGEGAVYGYTF. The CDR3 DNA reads TGCGCCAGCAGCGGCGAAGGGGCCGTCTATGGCTACACCTTC.